Following are 15 T cell receptor beta chains from one sample sequenced in a study of identical twins. MiXCR, run by TCRdb on the 5' RACE reads, gives a single entry per CDR3 protein. The sample gives around 280,000 distinct CDR3 sequences, roughly 8.6% of which show up once; about 2.1% is in the top ten. The same sample was also used in a study of yellow fever vaccine responses in identical twins.

Source material: memory (CD45RO+) T cells sorted from blood. All receptors derive from a young woman in good health.

This chain joins TRBV20-1 and TRBJ1-2; D is unresolved. With 4 bases removed from V and 4 bases from J, the gap between germline ends came to 13 bases. This CDR3 has 13 amino acids. CDR1 and CDR2 (germline): DFQATT, SNEGSKA (reference sequence). This CDR3 reads CSANTEAIYGYTF. In DNA, the CDR3 is TGCAGTGCTAATACAGAGGCTATCTATGGCTACACCTTC.

The CDR3 sequence is CASSIAGGPGSGELFF. Here the CDR3 DNA reads TGTGCCAGTAGTATAGCCGGAGGGCCTGGCAGCGGGGAGCTGTTTTTT. The chain couples TRBV19 to TRBJ2-2; tentative D call: TRBD2 (6 bases). CDR3 length equals 16 residues. Trimming removed 1 base at V and 7 bases at J, with 16 bases between. Per germline, CDR1 LNHDA and CDR2 SQIVND (reference sequence).

Ten or more counts support this clonotype. This sequence joins TRBV24-1 and TRBJ2-1; D is possibly TRBD1 (7 bases). The CDR3 is made up of 20 amino acids. The germline V gene encodes CDR1 KGHDR and CDR2 SFDVKD. Trimming removed 2 bases at V and 3 bases at J, with 25 bases between. The CDR3 region is CATSDSGGATGEIRYNEQFF. As DNA, the CDR3 is TGTGCCACCAGTGATTCAGGAGGGGCAACAGGGGAAATCCGCTACAATGAGCAGTTCTTC.

This clonotype was detected ten times or more. This chain joins TRBV6-1 and TRBJ2-4; D is tentatively TRBD1 or TRBD2 (5 bases each). The CDR3 runs to 12 residues. The germline V gene encodes CDR1 MNHNS and CDR2 SASEGT. Trimming removed 7 bases from V and 6 bases from J, with 10 bases in between. The CDR3 loop reads CASTGGGNIQYF. The DNA for the CDR3 is TGTGCCAGCACGGGTGGGGGAAACATTCAGTACTTC.

This clonotype was counted ten times or more. This chain links TRBV29-1 with TRBJ2-5; TRBD2 is a possible D gene (7 bases). V lost 2 bases and J 2 bases, leaving 12 bases between the germline ends. The CDR3 has 14 residues. Germline V gene lookup returns CDR1 SQVTM and CDR2 ANQGSEA. DNA of the CDR3: TGCAGCGTTGAAAGGGGGGGGAAACAAGAGACCCAGTACTTC. Translated: CSVERGGKQETQYF.

This clonotype was observed a handful of times. The chain uses TRBV7-6 and TRBJ2-5; D ambiguous. V shed 0 bases and J shed 5 bases, with 7 bases lying between them. The germline gives CDR1 SGHVS, CDR2 FNYEAQ. The CDR3 has 13 amino acids. The DNA of the CDR3 is TGTGCCAGCAGCTTAGCCCTGCGGGAGACCCAGTACTTC. Its protein is CASSLALRETQYF. The whole variable domain, remainder taken from reference TRBV7-6 and TRBJ2-5, is GAGVSQSPRYKVTKRGQDVALRCDPISGHVSLYWYRQALGQGPEFLTYFNYEAQQDKSGLPNDRFSAERPEGSISTLTIQRTEQRDSAMYRCASSLALRETQYFGPGTRLLVL.

This clonotype was seen a handful of times. V and J are TRBV6-1 and TRBJ2-7; 10 nucleotides align to TRBD2. J gave up 6 bases and V 6 bases, and 5 bases lay outside the gene matches. CDR1 is MNHNS, CDR2 SASEGT, per germline. The CDR3 is made up of 13 amino acids. CDR3 loop: CASSPGLAFEQYF. Here the CDR3 DNA reads TGTGCCAGCAGCCCGGGACTAGCGTTCGAGCAGTACTTC.

In nucleotides, the CDR3 is TGCGCCAGCGCCCCCACCTTTCTCCCGGGGGCCAACGTCCTGACTTTC. It yields the protein CASAPTFLPGANVLTF. The V gene is TRBV10-2, the J gene TRBJ2-6; D remains unclear. V was pared by 8 bases and J by 4 bases, with 18 bases between. Germline-derived CDR1 and CDR2 are WSHSY and SAAADI. The CDR3 is 16 residues long.

J is TRBJ2-2 and V is TRBV10-2; 9 bases line up with TRBD2. The CDR3 spans 18 residues. Losses at the gene ends were 2 bases for V and 7 bases for J; bases not matched to a gene: 14. Germline V CDR1 and CDR2: WSHSY, SAAADI. CDR3: CASSEPNFGGGDYGELFF. The CDR3 nucleotides are TGCGCCAGCAGTGAGCCGAATTTCGGCGGGGGGGACTACGGGGAGCTGTTTTTT.

This clonotype was counted ten times or more. The chain couples TRBV24-1 to TRBJ1-5; 10 bases are a match to TRBD1. The CDR3 loop spans 15 amino acids. The germline V gene has CDR1 KGHDR and CDR2 SFDVKD. V dropped 7 bases and J dropped 8; count of bases not matched to a gene: 10. The CDR3 DNA sequence: TGTGCCACCAGCGCATCGACAGGGGGCCAAAAGCCCCAGCATTTT. It codes for CATSASTGGQKPQHF.

There are many counts of this clonotype. The rearrangement uses TRBV28 and TRBJ1-1, with 8 bases matching TRBD1. The V gene's germline CDR1 is MDHEN and CDR2 SYDVKM. The J segment lost 6 bases and the V segment lost 2 bases, leaving 8 bases of the junction unmatched. This CDR3 is built from 15 residues. The CDR3 region has the DNA TGTGCCAGCAGTTTAGGTCGACAGGGGACCCCTGAAGCTTTCTTT. Amino acids: CASSLGRQGTPEAFF.

The chain recombines TRBV6-1 with TRBJ2-3; 11 nucleotides align to TRBD2. The CDR3 runs to 15 residues. Germline CDR1 is MNHNS and CDR2 is SASEGT. The V gene end was trimmed by 3 bases and the J gene end by 5 bases; junction bases not matched to a gene: 4. CDR3 DNA sequence: TGTGCCAGCAGTGAGGGACTAGCGGTCGGAGATACGCAGTATTTT. As protein: CASSEGLAVGDTQYF.

This clonotype was seen many times. This chain links TRBV7-8 with TRBJ1-5; D remains unclear. V lost 5 bases, J lost 6 bases, and 14 bases lay in between. Germline V CDR1 and CDR2: SGHVS, FQNEAQ. The CDR3 totals 14 residues. The DNA of the CDR3 is TGTGCCAGCAGCAATACTTTGGGGAGTCAGCCCCAGCATTTT. Translating gives CASSNTLGSQPQHF.

This clonotype was counted many times. This sequence joins TRBV3-1 and TRBJ1-2; D remains ambiguous. The CDR3 has 13 residues. Trimming cost V 4 bases and J 6 bases, with 12 bases left between them. Germline-derived CDR1 and CDR2 are LGHDT and YNNKEL (reference sequence). CDR3 sequence (DNA): TGTGCCAGCAGCCCATGGGAAACTGATGGCTACACCTTC. Translating it yields CASSPWETDGYTF.

The table lists this clonotype with a few counts. The gene calls are TRBV6-5 and TRBJ1-1, with a weak D call TRBD1 (6 bases). This CDR3 is 13 amino acids long. Germline V gene sequence: CDR1 MNHEY, CDR2 SVGAGI. V was trimmed by 8 bases and J by 1 base, leaving 11 bases between them. CDR3 in DNA: TGTGCCAGCGGGTACAGGGCGAACACTGAAGCTTTCTTT. It codes for CASGYRANTEAFF.